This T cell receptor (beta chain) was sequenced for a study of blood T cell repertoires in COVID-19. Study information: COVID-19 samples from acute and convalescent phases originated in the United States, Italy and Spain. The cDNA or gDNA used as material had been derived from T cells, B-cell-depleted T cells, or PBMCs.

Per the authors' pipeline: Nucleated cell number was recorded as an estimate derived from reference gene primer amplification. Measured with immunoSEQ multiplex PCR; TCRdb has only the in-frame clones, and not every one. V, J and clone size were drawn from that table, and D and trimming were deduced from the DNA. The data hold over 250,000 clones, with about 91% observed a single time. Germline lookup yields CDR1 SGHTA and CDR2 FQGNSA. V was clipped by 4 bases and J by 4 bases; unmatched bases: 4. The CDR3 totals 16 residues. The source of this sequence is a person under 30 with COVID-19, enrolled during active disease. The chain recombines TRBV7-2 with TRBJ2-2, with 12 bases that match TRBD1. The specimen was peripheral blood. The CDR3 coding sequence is TGTGCCAGCAGCTATCCGGGACAGGGGGCCACCGGGGAGCTGTTTTTT. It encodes CASSYPGQGATGELFF.